This TCR beta chain was retrieved from a study of cytomegalovirus exposure and HLA in healthy donors. Study at large: In an earlier analysis, 95 million to 140 million unique TCR beta sequences were found from about 180 million T cells.

The length of the CDR3 is 16 residues. V gave up 4 bases and J gave up 6 bases; unmatched junction bases: 9. CDR1 and CDR2 (germline): LGHNA, YNFKEQ. About this clone: Antigen specificity is unknown.

Study-wide points: Information on immune exposure was restricted to one variable (CMV serostatus).

Researchers ran the PCR with 60 Vbeta and 13 Jbeta primers. The assay was immunoSEQ multiplex PCR, and TCRdb's table has in-frame clones only and misses some. The data show approximately 160,000 clones, roughly 71% seen once. The clonotype originates from a male donor in good health and CMV-seropositive. The sample taken for sequencing was PBMCs. V gene TRBV4-2 combines with J gene TRBJ2-3; 11 nucleotides align to TRBD2. CDR3 amino acids: CASSRTLAGAGDTQYF. The CDR3 region has the DNA TGTGCCAGCAGCCGTACACTAGCGGGGGCCGGGGATACGCAGTATTTT.